Following are 14 T cell receptor beta chains from one sample sequenced in a study of blood T cells in healthy people across ages. With a J-beta primer mix and a sample-barcoded 5' primer, a second PCR ran roughly 7 to 11 cycles. TCRdb reprocessed the 5' RACE reads via MiXCR and lists one record per CDR3 protein. Counted here are about 580,000 distinct CDR3 sequences, roughly 48% occurring once; the ten biggest clones make up around 23%. The specimen sequenced was blood. These receptor sequences come from an elderly man in good health.

This chain connects TRBV12-3 or TRBV12-4 to TRBJ2-3; the match to TRBD2 covers 7 bases. V lost 3 bases and J lost 4; bases outside the gene matches: 7. The CDR3 length is 15 residues. This CDR3 reads CASSLGRVRADTQYF. Here the CDR3 DNA reads TGTGCCAGCAGTTTGGGGAGGGTACGCGCAGATACGCAGTATTTT.

This clonotype was seen a few times. A much larger clone is a single base away; this may be a read error. This chain links TRBV11-3 with TRBJ2-7; no firm D call. The V gene lost 1 base and the J gene lost 2 bases, with 6 bases spanning the gap. The CDR3 extends over 13 amino acids. Germline assignment: CDR1 SGHNT and CDR2 YENEEA. As DNA, the CDR3 is TGTGCCAGCAGCTTAGGATCCGCCTACGAGCAGTACTTC. Protein sequence: CASSLGSAYEQYF.

The chain recombines TRBV7-2 with TRBJ1-1; D is uncertain. Trimming removed 1 base from V and 6 bases from J, with 12 bases in between. There are 14 residues in the CDR3. The germline V gene has CDR1 SGHTA and CDR2 FQGNSA. The CDR3 DNA reads TGTGCCAGCAGCTTAGGGCGGCTGGGCGCTGAAGCTTTCTTT. This codes for CASSLGRLGAEAFF.

This clonotype occurred many times. The CDR3 DNA follows: TGCAGCGTTGAACAGGGGGTTGGCGAGCAGTACTTC. Residues: CSVEQGVGEQYF. The chain couples TRBV29-1 to TRBJ2-7, with 7 bases aligning to TRBD1. CDR3 size: 12 residues. Germline V gene data show CDR1 as SQVTM and CDR2 as ANQGSEA. V was pared by 2 bases and J by 6 bases, with 4 bases of the junction left unmatched.

This clonotype has at least ten counts. V gene TRBV6-5 combines with J gene TRBJ2-3; 7 bases align to TRBD1. The CDR3 is 18 residues long. J gave up 3 bases and V 2 bases, and 14 bases lay outside the gene matches. Germline lookup yields CDR1 MNHEY and CDR2 SVGAGI. CDR3 sequence (DNA): TGTGCCAGCAGTTACCCACGCTCGACAGGGTCGGGAACAGATACGCAGTATTTT. Encoded protein: CASSYPRSTGSGTDTQYF.

This clonotype was seen a few times. The gene calls are TRBV4-3 and TRBJ2-3; 10 bases are shared with TRBD2. The CDR3 consists of 17 residues. The junction had 8 bases not matched to a gene; V was cut back by 0 bases and J by 5 bases. The germline V gene encodes CDR1 LGHNA and CDR2 YSLEER. The CDR3 sequence is CASSQERLAGARDTQYF. The CDR3 coding sequence is TGCGCCAGCAGCCAAGAGCGGCTAGCGGGAGCTAGAGATACGCAGTATTTT.

The genes are TRBV20-1 and TRBJ2-3; possibly TRBD1 or TRBD2 for D (5 bases each). Trimming stripped 7 bases from V and 0 bases from J, with 20 bases between. The CDR3 has 16 amino acids. Germline values: CDR1 DFQATT, CDR2 SNEGSKA (reference sequence). This CDR3 is CSVGQQRRSSTDTQYF. The DNA for the CDR3 is TGCAGTGTGGGGCAGCAGCGGAGGTCTAGCACAGATACGCAGTATTTT.

In its sample, this clonotype was seen many times. The chain links TRBV6-6 to TRBJ2-7, with D uncertain. V shed 2 bases and J shed 1 base, with 9 bases lying between them. Per germline, CDR1 MNHNY and CDR2 SVGAGI (reference sequence). This CDR3 has 14 residues. CDR3 sequence reads: CASSYAGQSYEQYF. CDR3 sequence (DNA): TGTGCCAGCAGTTACGCCGGGCAGTCCTACGAGCAGTACTTC.

The J gene is TRBJ2-5, the V gene TRBV6-5; 7 bases are shared with TRBD2. Looked up from germline, CDR1 is MNHEY and CDR2 is SVGAGI. V was pared by 0 bases and J by 4 bases, with 14 bases of the junction left unmatched. This CDR3 is 18 amino acids long. For the CDR3, the DNA is TGTGCCAGCAGTTACTCACCGCAGTGGGGAGGGCCGGGAGAGACCCAGTACTTC. Protein sequence: CASSYSPQWGGPGETQYF.

The chain employs TRBV20-1 and TRBJ2-7, with D maybe TRBD2 (5 bases). V was clipped by 6 bases and J by 7 bases, with 19 bases between them. This CDR3 has 13 residues. Germline CDR1 reads DFQATT; CDR2 reads SNEGSKA (reference sequence). The CDR3 protein is CSARLVGVREQYF. CDR3 DNA: TGCAGTGCCCGCTTAGTGGGAGTTCGGGAGCAGTACTTC.

The chain has TRBV20-1 and TRBJ1-5, with TRBD1 matching 9 bases. Germline CDR1 DFQATT, CDR2 SNEGSKA (reference sequence). Trimming removed 2 bases from V and 9 bases from J; junction bases left unmatched: 11. The CDR3 has 15 amino acids. CDR3 in amino acids: CSARRQGDRVTPQHF. The DNA for the CDR3 is TGCAGTGCTAGAAGACAGGGGGACCGGGTTACGCCCCAGCATTTT.

This clonotype appeared a single time. The genes are TRBV7-2 and TRBJ2-3; D ambiguous. Germline loops: CDR1 SGHTA, CDR2 FQGNSA. V lost 1 base and J lost 7, with 12 bases in between. The CDR3 covers 14 residues. The CDR3 DNA is TGTGCCAGCAGCTTAGAACGGGCCCTGAATACGCAGTATTTT. Residues: CASSLERALNTQYF.

This chain links TRBV7-2 with TRBJ2-5; TRBD1 might be the D (6 bases). The CDR3 totals 15 residues. V dropped 5 bases and J dropped 2 bases, with 15 bases sitting between them. CDR1 SGHTA and CDR2 FQGNSA come from the germline V gene. In nucleotides, the CDR3 is TGTGCCAGCAGCCTCGGAACAGGGTCACAAGAGACCCAGTACTTC. It is translated as CASSLGTGSQETQYF.

This chain uses TRBV20-1 with TRBJ2-5; possibly TRBD1 for D (6 bases). Germline values: CDR1 DFQATT, CDR2 SNEGSKA (reference sequence). CDR3 length: 14 residues. V dropped 3 bases and J dropped 4 bases, with 15 bases sitting between them. The CDR3 region has the DNA TGCAGTGCTAGTCCGTCAACAGGGTCAGAGACCCAGTACTTC. Translation: CSASPSTGSETQYF.